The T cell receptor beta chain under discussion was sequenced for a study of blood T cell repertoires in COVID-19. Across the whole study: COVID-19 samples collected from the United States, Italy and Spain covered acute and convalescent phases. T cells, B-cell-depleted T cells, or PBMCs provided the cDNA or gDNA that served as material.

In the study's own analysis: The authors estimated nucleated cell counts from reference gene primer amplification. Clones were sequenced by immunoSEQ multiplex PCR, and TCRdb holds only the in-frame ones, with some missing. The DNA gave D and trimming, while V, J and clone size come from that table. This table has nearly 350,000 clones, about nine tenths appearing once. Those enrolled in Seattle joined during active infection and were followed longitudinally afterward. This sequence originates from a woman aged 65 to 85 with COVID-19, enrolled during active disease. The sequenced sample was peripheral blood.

CDR3 sequence reads: CASSLQGADGYTF. For the CDR3, the DNA is TGTGCCAGCAGTTTACAGGGTGCCGATGGCTACACCTTC. The chain joins TRBV12-3 or TRBV12-4 to TRBJ1-2, with D maybe TRBD1 (5 bases). Trimming stripped 2 bases from V and 6 bases from J, with 10 bases between. This CDR3 is built from 13 residues.